This T cell receptor beta chain was found in a study of blood T cell repertoires in COVID-19. The repertoire was sequenced with immunoSEQ multiplex PCR; TCRdb's copy has only in-frame clones and lacks some. This table holds fewer than 250,000 clones, about 90% found once. Germline V gene sequence: CDR1 ENHRY, CDR2 SYGVKD. Between the trimmed V and J ends, which lost 4 bases and 3 bases, there was a span of 7 bases. The CDR3 spans 13 residues. The clonotype comes from a man in his 60s with COVID-19, enrolled during active disease. The sample comprised peripheral blood. This chain links TRBV10-3 with TRBJ1-5; maybe TRBD1 (5 bases). The CDR3 here is CAISAGINQPQHF. The CDR3 coding sequence is TGTGCCATCAGTGCAGGGATCAATCAGCCCCAGCATTTT.